This is a list of T cell receptor beta chains from one sample in a study of T-cell reconstitution after alpha-beta-depleted transplantation in children. One entry per CDR3 protein results from TCRdb running MiXCR on the PCR reads. The sample has approximately 1,000,000 distinct CDR3 sequences; about 29% are singletons. Material: PBMCs, mostly from graft donor cells, obtained 360 days after TCRalphabeta/CD19-depleted stem cell transplant. These receptors came from a boy younger than two who had a stem cell transplant for SCID, so the T cells may come from the graft donor. Each CDR3 is given with its conserved first and last residue. A D gene is named only where the DNA matches it firmly. Clone size appears in some rows only: once, few, many, or a class for an expanded clone.

>TRBV5-1|few|TRBJ1-1|NA
CASSLVGRSEAFF
TGCGCCAGCAGCTTGGTTGGGAGGAGTGAAGCTTTCTTT
>TRBV7-9|many|TRBJ1-6|NA
CASSSFGDSYNSPLHF
TGTGCCAGCAGCTCATTCGGGGACTCCTATAATTCACCCCTCCACTTT
>TRBV15|once|TRBJ1-6|TRBD1
CATSPLDREGSPLHF
TGTGCCACCAGCCCACTAGACAGGGAAGGATCACCCCTCCACTTT
>TRBV29-1|NA|TRBJ2-1|NA
CSVISVGGPTYNEQFF
TGCAGCGTTATCTCCGTCGGGGGGCCGACCTACAATGAGCAGTTCTTC
>TRBV9|NA|TRBJ2-1|TRBD2
CASSVGGRGDHNNEQFF
TGTGCCAGCAGCGTAGGGGGGCGGGGGGACCACAACAATGAGCAGTTCTTC
>TRBV18|once|TRBJ2-1|NA
CASSPGLGKGVNEQFF
TGTGCCAGCTCACCAGGGCTCGGGAAGGGAGTCAATGAGCAGTTCTTC
>TRBV7-2|few|TRBJ2-7|NA
CASEGGGPYEQYF
TGTGCCAGCGAGGGCGGGGGCCCCTACGAGCAGTACTTC
>TRBV6-2/TRBV6-3|NA|TRBJ2-1|NA
CASSYSGGVGPSVF
TGTGCCAGCAGTTACTCGGGTGGTGTGGGGCCAAGTGTCTTC
>TRBV20-1|few|TRBJ2-7|NA
CSARRQPQTF
TGCAGTGCTAGACGACAGCCGCAGACGTTC
>TRBV6-1|NA|TRBJ1-1|NA
CASSQTQGMEAFF
TGTGCCAGCAGTCAAACGCAGGGAATGGAGGCTTTCTTT
>TRBV30|NA|TRBJ2-6|TRBD1
CASGTGPFSGANVLTF
TGTGCCTCAGGGACAGGTCCCTTCTCTGGGGCCAACGTCCTGACTTTC
>TRBV27|NA|TRBJ1-1|NA
CASSSSDPNFEAFF
TGTGCCAGCAGTTCCTCGGACCCTAACTTTGAAGCTTTCTTT
>TRBV4-1|NA|TRBJ2-6|NA
CASSPRHGQLGSGANVLTF
TGCGCCAGCAGCCCACGCCACGGACAGCTGGGATCTGGGGCCAACGTCCTGACTTTC
>TRBV29-1|NA|TRBJ1-1|NA
CSVPRGAGGTEAFF
TGCAGCGTCCCAAGGGGGGCCGGGGGCACTGAAGCTTTCTTT
>TRBV7-2|NA|TRBJ2-5|TRBD2
CASSLMGPSGGETQYF
TGTGCCAGCAGCTTAATGGGCCCTAGCGGGGGGGAGACCCAGTACTTC
>TRBV28|few|TRBJ2-1|NA
CASRAPGDNEQFF
TGTGCCAGCAGAGCCCCGGGAGACAATGAGCAGTTCTTC
>TRBV18|NA|TRBJ1-5|NA
CASSPPWFREYQPQHF
TGTGCCAGCTCACCGCCTTGGTTCAGAGAATATCAGCCCCAGCATTTT
>TRBV6-5|NA|TRBJ2-5|TRBD2
CASITRGLAGGLYQETQYF
TGTGCCAGCATTACTCGGGGGCTAGCGGGAGGTCTGTACCAAGAGACCCAGTACTTC
>TRBV7-9|NA|TRBJ1-6|NA
CASSFSASGGSPLHF
TGTGCCAGCAGCTTTTCCGCTTCTGGCGGTTCACCCCTCCACTTT
>TRBV9|NA|TRBJ2-7|NA
CASSPSEGGAYEQYF
TGTGCCAGCAGCCCTTCTGAGGGGGGGGCCTACGAGCAGTACTTC
>TRBV5-1|few|TRBJ2-1|NA
CASTYRQANEQFF
TGCGCCAGCACCTACAGACAGGCTAATGAGCAGTTCTTC
>TRBV4-1|NA|TRBJ2-3|NA
CASSQGVGRTDTQYF
TGCGCCAGCAGCCAAGGGGTGGGTAGGACAGATACGCAGTATTTT
>TRBV4-3|NA|TRBJ1-2|NA
CASSQGGSYYGYTF
TGCGCCAGCAGCCAAGGGGGCAGCTACTATGGCTACACCTTC
>TRBV7-2|NA|TRBJ1-1|NA
CASSVNRALNTEAFF
TGTGCCAGCAGCGTAAACAGGGCCTTGAACACTGAAGCTTTCTTT
>TRBV5-1|NA|TRBJ2-3|NA
CASSLAPFRGTDTQYF
TGCGCCAGCAGCTTGGCGCCATTCCGGGGCACAGATACGCAGTATTTT
>TRBV3-1|NA|TRBJ1-1|NA
CASSHGVRTEAFF
TGTGCCAGCAGCCACGGGGTTCGCACTGAAGCTTTCTTT
>TRBV12-3/TRBV12-4|NA|TRBJ2-1|NA
CASSPRPGDEQFF
TGTGCCAGCAGTCCGCGGCCAGGGGATGAGCAGTTCTTC
>TRBV19|NA|TRBJ2-1|NA
CASSQPPSGRPSRSYNEQFF
TGTGCCAGTAGCCAACCCCCCTCCGGGAGACCATCTCGTTCCTACAATGAGCAGTTCTTC
>TRBV7-2|few|TRBJ2-3|TRBD2
CASSPTGLASTQYF
TGTGCCAGCAGCCCGACGGGACTAGCGAGTACGCAGTATTTT
>TRBV9|few|TRBJ1-3|TRBD1
CASSKWTGAGNTIYF
TGTGCCAGCAGCAAATGGACAGGGGCAGGAAACACCATATATTTT
>TRBV5-1|NA|TRBJ1-1|TRBD1
CASSLGGGLSNTEAFF
TGCGCCAGCAGCTTGGGAGGGGGCCTGAGCAACACTGAAGCTTTCTTT
>TRBV5-1|many|TRBJ2-5|NA
CASSPSGTEVTQYF
TGCGCCAGCAGCCCCTCCGGGACTGAGGTGACCCAGTACTTC
>TRBV27|NA|TRBJ2-2|NA
CASSSGDFWGGELFF
TGTGCCAGCAGTTCCGGGGACTTCTGGGGCGGGGAGCTGTTTTTT
>TRBV6-5|once|TRBJ2-7|NA
CASSYFGRAPYEQYF
TGTGCCAGCAGTTACTTCGGCAGGGCCCCCTACGAGCAGTACTTC
>TRBV7-8|NA|TRBJ2-3|TRBD1
CASSSRNRQGSSYTQYF
TGTGCCAGCAGCTCACGCAACCGACAGGGGAGTAGTTATACGCAGTATTTT
>TRBV28|few|TRBJ2-5|NA
CASSPSSSGPSGAYF
TGTGCCAGCAGTCCCTCGTCCTCCGGGCCGTCCGGAGCATACTTC
>TRBV5-1|NA|TRBJ2-5|NA
CASSSLFGGPSETQYF
TGCGCCAGCAGCTCCCTTTTCGGGGGGCCGTCAGAGACCCAGTACTTC
>TRBV5-1|NA|TRBJ1-6|NA
CASSLEPGVGSPLHF
TGCGCCAGCAGCTTGGAGCCGGGTGTTGGATCACCCCTCCACTTT
>TRBV4-1|NA|TRBJ2-7|NA
CASSQVHKPLYEQYF
TGCGCCAGCAGCCAAGTTCACAAACCCCTCTACGAGCAGTACTTC
>TRBV4-1|few|TRBJ2-3|TRBD2
CASSQDRFASGGTDTQYF
TGCGCCAGCAGCCAAGACCGTTTTGCTAGCGGGGGGACAGATACGCAGTATTTT
>TRBV5-1|NA|TRBJ2-2|NA
CASSVIETNTGELFF
TGCGCCAGCAGCGTCATCGAGACGAACACCGGGGAGCTGTTTTTT
>TRBV12-3/TRBV12-4|few|TRBJ1-1|NA
CASSGGRKKAFF
TGTGCCAGCAGTGGAGGACGGAAGAAAGCTTTCTTT
>TRBV3-1|few|TRBJ2-4|NA
CASSQDPARVAKNIQYF
TGTGCCAGCAGCCAAGACCCCGCCAGGGTAGCCAAAAACATTCAGTACTTC
>TRBV30|NA|TRBJ2-7|TRBD1
CAWSFAPTNRGATYEQYF
TGTGCCTGGAGTTTCGCCCCCACTAACAGGGGCGCTACCTACGAGCAGTACTTC
>TRBV4-1|NA|TRBJ1-1|NA
CASSQEGRAAFF
TGCGCCAGCAGCCAAGAGGGCAGGGCAGCTTTCTTT
>TRBV20-1|few|TRBJ2-7|NA
CSARVVSTGQYF
TGCAGTGCTAGGGTCGTCTCCACCGGGCAGTACTTC
>TRBV20-1|NA|TRBJ2-2|NA
CSANRPTNTGELFF
TGCAGTGCCAACAGGCCCACGAACACCGGGGAGCTGTTTTTT
>TRBV5-6|few|TRBJ2-7|NA
CASSLDPEEQYF
TGTGCCAGCAGCTTGGACCCGGAGGAGCAGTACTTC
>TRBV20-1|few|TRBJ1-1|NA
CSAPPPDGNTEAFF
TGCAGTGCCCCCCCTCCAGATGGGAACACTGAAGCTTTCTTT
>TRBV4-3|NA|TRBJ2-2|NA
CASSQDWGARTGELFF
TGCGCCAGCAGCCAAGATTGGGGGGCAAGGACCGGGGAGCTGTTTTTT
>TRBV20-1|NA|TRBJ2-1|TRBD1
CSVAGRGLDEQFF
TGCAGTGTGGCGGGCAGGGGGCTGGATGAGCAGTTCTTC
>TRBV20-1|NA|TRBJ2-3|TRBD2
CSATIRGGSTDTQYF
TGCAGTGCTACTATCCGGGGGGGGAGCACAGATACGCAGTATTTT